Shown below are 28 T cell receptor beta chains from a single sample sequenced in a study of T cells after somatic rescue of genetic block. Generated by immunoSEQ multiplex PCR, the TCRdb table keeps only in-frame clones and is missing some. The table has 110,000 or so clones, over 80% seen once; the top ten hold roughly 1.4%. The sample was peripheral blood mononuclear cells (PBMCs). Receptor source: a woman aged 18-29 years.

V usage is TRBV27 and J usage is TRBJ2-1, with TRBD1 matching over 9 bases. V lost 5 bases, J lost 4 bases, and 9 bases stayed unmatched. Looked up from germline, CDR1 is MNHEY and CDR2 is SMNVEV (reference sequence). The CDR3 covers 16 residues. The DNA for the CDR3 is TGTGCCAGCAGTACCGGACAGGGGCAAATATACAATGAGCAGTTCTTC. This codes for CASSTGQGQIYNEQFF.

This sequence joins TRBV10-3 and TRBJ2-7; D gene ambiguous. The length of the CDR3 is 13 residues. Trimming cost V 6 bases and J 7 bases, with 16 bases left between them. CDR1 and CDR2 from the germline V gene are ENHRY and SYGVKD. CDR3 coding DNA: TGTGCCATCAGGTCGGACCCCTCGGAAGAGCAGTACTTC. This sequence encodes CAIRSDPSEEQYF.

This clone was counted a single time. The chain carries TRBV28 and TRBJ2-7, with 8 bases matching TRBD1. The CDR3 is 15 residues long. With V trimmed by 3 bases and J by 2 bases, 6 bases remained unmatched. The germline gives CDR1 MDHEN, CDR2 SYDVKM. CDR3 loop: CASSFDGTGAYEQYF. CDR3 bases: TGTGCCAGCAGTTTCGACGGGACAGGCGCCTACGAGCAGTACTTC.

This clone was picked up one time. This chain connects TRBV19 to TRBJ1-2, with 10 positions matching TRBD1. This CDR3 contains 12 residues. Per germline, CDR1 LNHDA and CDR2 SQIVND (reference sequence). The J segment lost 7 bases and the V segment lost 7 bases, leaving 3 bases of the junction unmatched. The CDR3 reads CASTGQGSGYTF. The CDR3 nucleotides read TGTGCCAGTACGGGACAGGGGTCTGGCTACACCTTC.

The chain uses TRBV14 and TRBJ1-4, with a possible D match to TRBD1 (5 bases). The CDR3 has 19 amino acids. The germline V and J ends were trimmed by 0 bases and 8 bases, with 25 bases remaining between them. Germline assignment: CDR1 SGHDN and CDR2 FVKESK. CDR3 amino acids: CASSQDKESLRDQKEKLFF. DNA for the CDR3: TGTGCCAGCAGCCAAGATAAAGAGAGTTTAAGGGACCAGAAGGAAAAACTGTTTTTT.

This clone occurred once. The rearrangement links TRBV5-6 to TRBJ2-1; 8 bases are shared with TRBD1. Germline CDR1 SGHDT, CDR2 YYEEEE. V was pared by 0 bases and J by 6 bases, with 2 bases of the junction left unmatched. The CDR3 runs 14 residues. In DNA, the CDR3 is TGTGCCAGCAGCTTGGGAGGACAGGGCAATGAGCAGTTCTTC. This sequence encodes CASSLGGQGNEQFF.

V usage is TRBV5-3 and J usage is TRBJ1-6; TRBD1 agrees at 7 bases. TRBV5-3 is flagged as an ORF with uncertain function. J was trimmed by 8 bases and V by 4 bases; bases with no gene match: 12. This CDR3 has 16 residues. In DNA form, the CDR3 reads TGTGCCAGAAGCGGCGGGACAGTAGACGGATATTCACCCCTCCACTTT. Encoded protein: CARSGGTVDGYSPLHF.

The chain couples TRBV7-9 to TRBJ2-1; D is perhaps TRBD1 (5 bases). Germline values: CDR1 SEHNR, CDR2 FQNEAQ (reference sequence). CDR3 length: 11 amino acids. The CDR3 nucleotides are TGTGTCGGGCAGGGTCGGAATGAGCAGTTCTTC. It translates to CVGQGRNEQFF.

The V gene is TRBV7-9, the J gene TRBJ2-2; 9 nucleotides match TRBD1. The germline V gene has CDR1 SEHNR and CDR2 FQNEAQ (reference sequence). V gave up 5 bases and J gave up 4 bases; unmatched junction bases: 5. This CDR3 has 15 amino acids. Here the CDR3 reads CASSPGQGITGELFF. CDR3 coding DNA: TGTGCCAGCAGCCCGGGACAGGGAATCACCGGGGAGCTGTTTTTT.

The CDR3 loop is CASSFSGYNSPLHF. The CDR3 nucleotides are TGTGCCAGCAGTTTTAGTGGTTATAATTCACCCCTCCACTTT. J is TRBJ1-6 and V is TRBV28; D call uncertain. V was shortened by 3 bases and J by 4 bases, with 7 bases between the two germline ends. This CDR3 spans 14 amino acids. Germline V gene data show CDR1 as MDHEN and CDR2 as SYDVKM. The entire variable domain, with the rest obtained from reference TRBV28 and TRBJ1-6, is as follows: DVKVTQSSRYLVKRTGEKVFLECVQDMDHENMFWYRQDPGLGLRLIYFSYDVKMKEKGDIPEGYSVSREKKERFSLILESASTNQTSMYLCASSFSGYNSPLHFGNGTRLTVT.

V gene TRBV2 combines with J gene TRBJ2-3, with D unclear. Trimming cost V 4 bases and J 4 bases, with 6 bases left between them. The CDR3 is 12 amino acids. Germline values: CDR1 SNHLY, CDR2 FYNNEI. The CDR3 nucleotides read TGTGCCAGCAGTGGGCTAGCAGATACGCAGTATTTT. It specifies CASSGLADTQYF. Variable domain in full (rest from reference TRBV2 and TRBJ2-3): EPEVTQTPSHQVTQMGQEVILRCVPISNHLYFYWYRQILGQKVEFLVSFYNNEISEKSEIFDDQFSVERPDGSNFTLKIRSTKLEDSAMYFCASSGLADTQYFGPGTRLTVL.

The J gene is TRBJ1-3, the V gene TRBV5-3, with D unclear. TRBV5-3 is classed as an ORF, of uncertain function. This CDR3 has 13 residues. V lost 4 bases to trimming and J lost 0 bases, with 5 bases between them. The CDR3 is CARSLFSGNTIYF. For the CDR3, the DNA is TGTGCCAGAAGCCTTTTCTCTGGAAACACCATATATTTT.

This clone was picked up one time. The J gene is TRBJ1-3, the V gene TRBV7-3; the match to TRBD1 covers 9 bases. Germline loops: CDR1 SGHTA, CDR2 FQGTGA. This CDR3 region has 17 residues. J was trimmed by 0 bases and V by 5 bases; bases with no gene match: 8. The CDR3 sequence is CASSPGTGIDSGNTIYF. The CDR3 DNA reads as TGTGCCAGCAGCCCAGGGACAGGGATCGACTCTGGAAACACCATATATTTT.

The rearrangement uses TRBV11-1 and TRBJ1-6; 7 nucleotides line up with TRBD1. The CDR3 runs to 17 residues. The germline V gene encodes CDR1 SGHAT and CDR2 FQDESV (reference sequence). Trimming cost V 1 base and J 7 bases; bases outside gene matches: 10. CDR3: CASSLGTGSTSNSPLHF. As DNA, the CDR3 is TGTGCCAGCAGCTTAGGGACAGGATCGACATCCAATTCACCCCTCCACTTT.

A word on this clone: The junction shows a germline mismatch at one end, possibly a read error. CDR3 sequence reads: CASSPKGLAGNKRNF. The CDR3 DNA reads TGCGCCAGCAGCCCCAAGGGGCTAGCGGGGAATAAGAGGAATTTT. V usage is TRBV4-3 and J usage is TRBJ2-3; 9 bases map to TRBD2. The CDR3 has 15 amino acids. The V gene's germline CDR1 is LGHNA and CDR2 YSLEER.

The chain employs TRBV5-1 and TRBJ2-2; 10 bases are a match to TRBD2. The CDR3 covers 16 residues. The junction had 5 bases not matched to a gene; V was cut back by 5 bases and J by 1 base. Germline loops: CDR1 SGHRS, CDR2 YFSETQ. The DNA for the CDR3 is TGCGCCAGCAGTTCTAGCGGGGGCCAGAACACCGGGGAGCTGTTTTTT. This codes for CASSSSGGQNTGELFF.

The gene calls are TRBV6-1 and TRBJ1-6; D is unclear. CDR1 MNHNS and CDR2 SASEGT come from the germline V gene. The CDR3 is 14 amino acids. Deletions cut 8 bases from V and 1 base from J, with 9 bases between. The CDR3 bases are TGTGCCAGCTGGACCGCATCCTATAATTCACCCCTCCACTTT. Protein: CASWTASYNSPLHF.

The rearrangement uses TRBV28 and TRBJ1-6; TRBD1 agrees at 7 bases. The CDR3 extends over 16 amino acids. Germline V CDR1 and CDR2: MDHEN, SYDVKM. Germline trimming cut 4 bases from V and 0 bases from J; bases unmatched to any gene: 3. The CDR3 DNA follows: TGTGCCAGCAGTTCAGGGGGAGACTCCTATAATTCACCCCTCCACTTT. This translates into CASSSGGDSYNSPLHF.

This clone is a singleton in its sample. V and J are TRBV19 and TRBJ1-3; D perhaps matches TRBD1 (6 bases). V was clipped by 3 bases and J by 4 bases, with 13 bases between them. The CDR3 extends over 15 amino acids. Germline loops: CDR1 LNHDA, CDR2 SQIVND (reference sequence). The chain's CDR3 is CASSIPGTSGNTIYF. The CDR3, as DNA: TGTGCCAGTAGTATCCCTGGGACATCAGGAAACACCATATATTTT.

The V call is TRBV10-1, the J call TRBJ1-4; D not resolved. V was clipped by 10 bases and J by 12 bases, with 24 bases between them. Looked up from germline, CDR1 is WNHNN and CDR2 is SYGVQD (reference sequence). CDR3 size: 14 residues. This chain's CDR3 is CAKSSRRCDGELFF. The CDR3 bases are TGCGCCAAGAGTTCTAGGCGTTGCGATGGTGAACTGTTTTTT.

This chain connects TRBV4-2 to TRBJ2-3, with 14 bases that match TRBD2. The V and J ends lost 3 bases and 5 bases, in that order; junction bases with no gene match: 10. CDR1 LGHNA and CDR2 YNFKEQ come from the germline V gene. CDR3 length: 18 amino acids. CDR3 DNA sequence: TGTGCCAGCAGCCAGCCCGGGACTAGCGGGGGTGGAAAAGATACGCAGTATTTT. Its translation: CASSQPGTSGGGKDTQYF.

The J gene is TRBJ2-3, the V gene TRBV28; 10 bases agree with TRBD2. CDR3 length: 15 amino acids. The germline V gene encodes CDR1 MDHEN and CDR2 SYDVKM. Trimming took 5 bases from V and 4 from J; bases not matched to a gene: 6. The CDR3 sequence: CASSIAGGPSDTQYF. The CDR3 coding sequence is TGTGCCAGCAGTATAGCGGGGGGCCCCTCAGATACGCAGTATTTT.

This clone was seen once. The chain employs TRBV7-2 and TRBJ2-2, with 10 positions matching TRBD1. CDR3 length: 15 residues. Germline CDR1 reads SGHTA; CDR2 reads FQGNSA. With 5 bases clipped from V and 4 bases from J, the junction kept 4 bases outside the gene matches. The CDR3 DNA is TGTGCCAGCAGCCGACAGGGGGCCGTCACCGGGGAGCTGTTTTTT. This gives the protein CASSRQGAVTGELFF.

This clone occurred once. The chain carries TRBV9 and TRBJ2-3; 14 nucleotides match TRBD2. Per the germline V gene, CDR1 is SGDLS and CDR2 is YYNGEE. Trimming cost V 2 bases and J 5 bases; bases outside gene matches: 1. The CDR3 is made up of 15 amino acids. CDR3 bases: TGTGCCAGCAGCGTTGGGACTAGCGGGGGAGATACGCAGTATTTT. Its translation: CASSVGTSGGDTQYF.

The CDR3 here is CASSRGQGSSYNYGYTF. Written as DNA, the CDR3 is TGTGCCAGCAGTCGTGGACAGGGGTCCTCCTACAACTATGGCTACACCTTC. The gene calls are TRBV14 and TRBJ1-2; 9 bases line up with TRBD1. Germline values: CDR1 SGHDN, CDR2 FVKESK. Germline trimming cut 6 bases from V and 2 bases from J; bases unmatched to any gene: 13. This CDR3 is 17 amino acids long. The whole variable domain, remainder taken from reference TRBV14 and TRBJ1-2, is EAGVTQFPSHSVIEKGQTVTLRCDPISGHDNLYWYRRVMGKEIKFLLHFVKESKQDESGMPNNRFLAERTGGTYSTLKVQPAELEDSGVYFCASSRGQGSSYNYGYTFGSGTRLTVV.

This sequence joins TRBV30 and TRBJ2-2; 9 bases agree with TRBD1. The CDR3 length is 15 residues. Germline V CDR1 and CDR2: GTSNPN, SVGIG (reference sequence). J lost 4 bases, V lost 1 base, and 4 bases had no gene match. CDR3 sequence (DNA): TGTGCCTGGAGTGAGGGACAGGGTATCACCGGGGAGCTGTTTTTT. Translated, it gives CAWSEGQGITGELFF. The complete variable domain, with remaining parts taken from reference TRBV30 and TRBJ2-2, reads SQTIHQWPATLVQPVGSPLSLECTVEGTSNPNLYWYRQAAGRGLQLLFYSVGIGQISSEVPQNLSASRPQDRQFILSSKKLLLSDSGFYLCAWSEGQGITGELFFGEGSRLTVL.

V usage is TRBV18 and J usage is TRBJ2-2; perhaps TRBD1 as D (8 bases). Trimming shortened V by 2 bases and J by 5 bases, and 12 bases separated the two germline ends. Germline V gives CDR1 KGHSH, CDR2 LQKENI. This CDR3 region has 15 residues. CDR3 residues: CASSPGQGGTGELFF. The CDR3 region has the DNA TGTGCCAGCTCACCAGGACAGGGAGGGACCGGGGAGCTGTTTTTT.

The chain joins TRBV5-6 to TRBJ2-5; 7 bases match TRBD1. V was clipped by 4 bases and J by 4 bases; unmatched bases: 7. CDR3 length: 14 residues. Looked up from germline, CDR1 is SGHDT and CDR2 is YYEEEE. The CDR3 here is CASSPGQPRETQYF. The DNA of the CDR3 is TGTGCCAGCAGCCCGGGACAGCCCCGAGAGACCCAGTACTTC. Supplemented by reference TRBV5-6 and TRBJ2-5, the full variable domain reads DAGVTQSPTHLIKTRGQQVTLRCSPKSGHDTVSWYQQALGQGPQFIFQYYEEEERQRGNFPDRFSGHQFPNYSSELNVNALLLGDSALYLCASSPGQPRETQYFGPGTRLLVL.